This T cell receptor (beta chain) is from a study of blood T cell repertoires in COVID-19. Study-wide context: The United States, Italy and Spain provided the acute and convalescent COVID-19 samples. In each case, the material was cDNA or gDNA derived from T cells, B-cell-depleted T cells, or PBMCs.

Authors' processing steps: Nucleated cell number was recorded as an estimate derived from reference gene primer amplification. Sequenced by immunoSEQ multiplex PCR; TCRdb stores in-frame clones only, minus some. That table gives V, J and clone size, and the DNA gave D and trimming. The sample shows about 300,000 clones, just over 90% of them seen only once. Germline V CDR1 and CDR2: DFQATT, SNEGSKA (reference sequence). V was pared by 5 bases and J by 1 base, with 9 bases between. CDR3 length equals 12 residues. This clonotype originated in a woman aged 25 to 39 with COVID-19, enrolled during active disease. The chain joins TRBV20-1 to TRBJ2-7; possibly TRBD2 for D (5 bases). The sequencing input was peripheral blood. The CDR3 DNA is TGCAGTGCTGGTGGACTTTCCTACGAGCAGTACTTC. This codes for CSAGGLSYEQYF.